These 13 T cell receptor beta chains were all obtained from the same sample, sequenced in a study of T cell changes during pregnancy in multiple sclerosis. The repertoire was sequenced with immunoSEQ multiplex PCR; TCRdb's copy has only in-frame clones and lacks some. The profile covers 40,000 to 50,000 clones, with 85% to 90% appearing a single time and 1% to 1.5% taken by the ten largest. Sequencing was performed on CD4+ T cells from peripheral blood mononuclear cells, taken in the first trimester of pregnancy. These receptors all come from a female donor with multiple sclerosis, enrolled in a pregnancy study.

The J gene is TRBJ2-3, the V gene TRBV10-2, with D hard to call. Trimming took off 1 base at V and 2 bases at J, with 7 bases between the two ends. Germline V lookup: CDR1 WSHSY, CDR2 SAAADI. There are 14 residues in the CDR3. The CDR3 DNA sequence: TGCGCCAGCAGTGAGTTGACAATCACAGATACGCAGTATTTT. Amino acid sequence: CASSELTITDTQYF.

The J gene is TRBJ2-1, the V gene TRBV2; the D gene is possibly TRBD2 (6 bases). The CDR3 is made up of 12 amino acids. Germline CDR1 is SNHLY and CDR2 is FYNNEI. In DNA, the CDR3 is TGTGCAGCGGGCCTAGAATACAATGAGCAGTTCTTC. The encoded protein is CAAGLEYNEQFF.

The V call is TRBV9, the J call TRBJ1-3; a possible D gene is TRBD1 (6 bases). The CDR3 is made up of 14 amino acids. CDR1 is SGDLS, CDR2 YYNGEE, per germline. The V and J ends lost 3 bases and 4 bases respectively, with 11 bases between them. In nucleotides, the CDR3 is TGTGCCAGCAGCGCCACAGGGTCCGGAAACACCATATATTTT. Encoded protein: CASSATGSGNTIYF.

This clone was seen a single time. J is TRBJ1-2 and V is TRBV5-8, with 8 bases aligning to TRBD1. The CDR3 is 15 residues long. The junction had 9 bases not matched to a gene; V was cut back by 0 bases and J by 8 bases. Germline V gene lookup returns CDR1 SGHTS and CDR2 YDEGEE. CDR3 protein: CASSLGSGTGYGYTF. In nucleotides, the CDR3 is TGTGCCAGCAGCTTGGGGTCGGGGACAGGCTACGGCTACACCTTC.

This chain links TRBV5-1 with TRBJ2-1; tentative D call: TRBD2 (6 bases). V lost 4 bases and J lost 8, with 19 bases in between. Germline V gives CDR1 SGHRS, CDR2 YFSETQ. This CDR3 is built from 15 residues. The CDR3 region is CASSVAKITGDEQFF. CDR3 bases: TGCGCCAGCAGCGTAGCGAAGATAACGGGGGATGAGCAGTTCTTC.

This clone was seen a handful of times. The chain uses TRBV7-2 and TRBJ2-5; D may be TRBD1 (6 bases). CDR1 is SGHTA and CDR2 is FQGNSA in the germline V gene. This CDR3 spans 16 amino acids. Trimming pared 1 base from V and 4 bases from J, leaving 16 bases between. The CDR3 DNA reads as TGTGCCAGCAGCTTAGGACAGGTGGGGGTTGGAGAGACCCAGTACTTC. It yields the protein CASSLGQVGVGETQYF.

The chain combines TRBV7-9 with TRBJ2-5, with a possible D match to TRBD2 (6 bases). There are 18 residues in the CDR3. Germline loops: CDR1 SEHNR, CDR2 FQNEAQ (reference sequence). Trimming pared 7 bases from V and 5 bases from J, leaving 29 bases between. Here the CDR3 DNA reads TGTGCCAGCAAACCGCCCCCGGGGGAAGGGAGTTTTTGGGAGACCCAGTACTTC. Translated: CASKPPPGEGSFWETQYF.

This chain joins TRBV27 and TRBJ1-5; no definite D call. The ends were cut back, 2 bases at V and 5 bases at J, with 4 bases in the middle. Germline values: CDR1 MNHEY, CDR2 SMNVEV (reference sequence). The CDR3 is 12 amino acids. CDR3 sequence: CASSLPDQPQHF. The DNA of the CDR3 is TGTGCCAGCAGTTTACCGGATCAGCCCCAGCATTTT.

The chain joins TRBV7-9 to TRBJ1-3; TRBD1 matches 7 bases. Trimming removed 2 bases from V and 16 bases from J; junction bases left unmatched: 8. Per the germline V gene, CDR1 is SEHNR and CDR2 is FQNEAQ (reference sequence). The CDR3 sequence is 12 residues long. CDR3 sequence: CASSLTGDLRYF. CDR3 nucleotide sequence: TGTGCCAGCAGCTTAACAGGGGACCTAAGGTATTTT.

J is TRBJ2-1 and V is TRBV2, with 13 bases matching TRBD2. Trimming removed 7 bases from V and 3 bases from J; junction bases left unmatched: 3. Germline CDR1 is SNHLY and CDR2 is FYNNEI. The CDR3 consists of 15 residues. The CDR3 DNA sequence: TGTGCCAGCACCAGGACTAGCGGGAGCTACAATGAGCAGTTCTTC. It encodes CASTRTSGSYNEQFF.

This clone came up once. The DNA of the CDR3 is TGTGCCTGGAAGGCCGGGACAGGGTATGATAATTCACCCCTCCACTTT. Amino acids: CAWKAGTGYDNSPLHF. V is TRBV30 and J is TRBJ1-6; 9 bases fit TRBD1. Germline CDR1 GTSNPN, CDR2 SVGIG (reference sequence). This CDR3 has 16 amino acids. Unmatched junction bases numbered 9, after V lost 4 bases and J lost 5 bases.

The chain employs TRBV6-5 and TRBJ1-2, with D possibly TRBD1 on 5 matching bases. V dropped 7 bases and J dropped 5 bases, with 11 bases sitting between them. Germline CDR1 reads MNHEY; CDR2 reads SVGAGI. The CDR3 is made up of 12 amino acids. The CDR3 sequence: CASKLGGYGYTF. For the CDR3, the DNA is TGTGCCAGCAAATTGGGGGGGTATGGCTACACCTTC.

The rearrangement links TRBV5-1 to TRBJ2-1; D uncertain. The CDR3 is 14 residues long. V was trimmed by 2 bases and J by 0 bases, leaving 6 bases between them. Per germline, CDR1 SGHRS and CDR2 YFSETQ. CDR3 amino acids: CASSFGSSYNEQFF. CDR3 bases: TGCGCCAGCAGCTTCGGGTCCTCCTACAATGAGCAGTTCTTC.